The present TCR beta chain was sequenced within a study of neurological immune-mediated disorders. This CDR3 comprises 10 residues. Germline V gene sequence: CDR1 MNHEY, CDR2 SVGEGT. Between the trimmed V and J ends, which lost 8 bases and 4 bases, there was a span of 5 bases. One entry per CDR3 protein results from TCRdb running MiXCR on the 5' RACE reads. The sample lists approximately 70,000 distinct CDR3 sequences, approximately 4.1% occurring once. This clonotype was seen ten or more times. The chain couples TRBV6-2 or TRBV6-3 to TRBJ2-5; D perhaps matches TRBD2 (5 bases). Sample: PBMCs. The TCR originated in a man aged 25-45 years with multiple sclerosis. The CDR3 nucleotides are TGTGCCAGCGAGGGAGAGACCCAGTACTTC. It is translated as CASEGETQYF.